These T cell receptor beta chains were read from a single sample in a study of identical twins. One entry per CDR3 protein results from TCRdb running MiXCR on the 5' RACE reads. The sample holds about 520,000 distinct CDR3 sequences; about 20% are singletons and the top ten take around 0.9%. The data also belong to a second study, concerning T cells expressing NK-cell markers.

Sequencing was carried out using CD4+ T cells sorted from blood. These receptors came from a woman under 30 in good health. Both conserved end residues are part of each CDR3. Each record gives: D gene, J gene, clone size, V gene, CDR3 DNA, CDR3 protein. A D gene is named only where the DNA matches it firmly. The size of a clone is reported for some rows only, either as once, few or many, or as a class for expanded clones.

>TRBD1|TRBJ1-1|NA|TRBV11-2
TGTGCCAGCAAACCGAGCCAGGGGGCCGGGTGGACTGAAGCTTTCTTT
CASKPSQGAGWTEAFF
>NA|TRBJ2-1|few|TRBV6-1
TGTGCCAGCAGGAGCCACAGCTACAATGAGCAGTTCTTC
CASRSHSYNEQFF
>NA|TRBJ2-7|few|TRBV20-1
TGCAGTGCTAGATCGAACAACTACGAGCAGTACTTC
CSARSNNYEQYF
>NA|TRBJ2-7|few|TRBV12-3/TRBV12-4
TGTGCCAGCAGTTTCCAGGTGCGCTACGAGCAGTACTTC
CASSFQVRYEQYF
>NA|TRBJ2-4|few|TRBV11-2
TGTGCCAGCAGCTCGGGACGCCAGTTTTCTCTAGCCAAAAACATTCAGTACTTC
CASSSGRQFSLAKNIQYF
>TRBD1|TRBJ2-7|few|TRBV11-2
TGTGCCAGCAGCCCGTGGACAGGGGACTACGAGCAGTACTTC
CASSPWTGDYEQYF
>TRBD2|TRBJ2-3|few|TRBV11-2
TGTGCCAGCAGCTTAGGAGTGGGCGGGAGAAGCACAGATACGCAGTATTTT
CASSLGVGGRSTDTQYF
>NA|TRBJ2-4|NA|TRBV10-1
TGCGCCAGCAGGAAGGGACGTAGAGCCAAAAACATTCAGTACTTC
CASRKGRRAKNIQYF
>TRBD1|TRBJ1-2|many|TRBV6-5
TGTGCCAGCAGTAACCGACAGGGGCAAGATGGCTACACCTTC
CASSNRQGQDGYTF
>NA|TRBJ2-7|NA|TRBV6-2/TRBV6-3
TGTGCCAGCTTCCGACCGGGTTATACCTACGAGCAGTACTTC
CASFRPGYTYEQYF
>TRBD1|TRBJ2-7|NA|TRBV9
TGTGCCAGCAGCGTTTCGGGACAGACCTCCTACGAGCAGTACTTC
CASSVSGQTSYEQYF
>TRBD2|TRBJ2-1|NA|TRBV20-1
TGCAGTGCGTACCCGGGGGGAGCCTACAATGAGCAGTTCTTC
CSAYPGGAYNEQFF
>NA|TRBJ2-2|few|TRBV9
TGTGCCAGCAGCGTAGAATCAGGCGGGATCGGCGGGGAGCTGTTTTTT
CASSVESGGIGGELFF
>NA|TRBJ1-2|NA|TRBV20-1
TGCAGTGCCAGGCCGGGGTTTAACGACTATGGCTACACCTTC
CSARPGFNDYGYTF
>NA|TRBJ1-1|NA|TRBV2
TGTGCCAGCAGCTGGGACCTTTTTAGTCAGAACACTGAAGCTTTCTTT
CASSWDLFSQNTEAFF
>NA|TRBJ1-1|NA|TRBV7-8
TGTGCCAGCAGCTTAGCGGGGGGCAGGGAAGGCTTCTTT
CASSLAGGREGFF
>TRBD1|TRBJ2-3|few|TRBV5-5
TGTGCCAGCAGCTTAAGACAGGGGAGCCTGAGTCCCGATACGCAGTATTTT
CASSLRQGSLSPDTQYF
>TRBD1|TRBJ1-4|many|TRBV20-1
TGCAGTGCTAGGCGCGGGACAGGCCGAAATGAAAAACTGTTTTTT
CSARRGTGRNEKLFF
>TRBD2|TRBJ2-3|NA|TRBV20-1
TGCAGTGCTAGAGTAGCCGGGGGGGGCACAGATACGCAGTATTTT
CSARVAGGGTDTQYF
>NA|TRBJ1-4|few|TRBV30
TGTGCCTGGAGTGCAGTTGCAACTAATGAAAAACTGTTTTTT
CAWSAVATNEKLFF
>NA|TRBJ2-3|many|TRBV12-3/TRBV12-4
TGTGCCAGCACCCGGGGCATTGTAGATACGCAGTATTTT
CASTRGIVDTQYF
>NA|TRBJ1-1|few|TRBV2
TGTGCCAGCAGTTGGGACGGGAACACTGAAGCTTTCTTT
CASSWDGNTEAFF
>NA|TRBJ2-7|many|TRBV12-3/TRBV12-4
TGTGCCAGCAGTCTCAGGGAGAACTACGAGCAGTACTTC
CASSLRENYEQYF
>TRBD2|TRBJ2-1|NA|TRBV25-1
TGTGCCAGCAGTGAATGGACTAGCGGGACCAATGAGCAGTTCTTC
CASSEWTSGTNEQFF
>TRBD1|TRBJ2-1|few|TRBV28
TGTGCCAGCAGAGAATGGGACAGGGCAGTTCGAGAGCAGTTCTTC
CASREWDRAVREQFF
>NA|TRBJ2-3|few|TRBV4-3
TGCGCCAGCAGCCAAGAGGGGGGAACCAGGGGTAGGAATACGCAGTATTTT
CASSQEGGTRGRNTQYF
>NA|TRBJ2-2|once|TRBV6-5
TGTGCCAGCAGTAGCCGGGACTCAAAGAACTCCGGGGAGCTGTTTTTT
CASSSRDSKNSGELFF
>TRBD1|TRBJ1-2|NA|TRBV29-1
TGCAGCGTTGTCGGGGGACAGGCGTATGGCTACACCTTC
CSVVGGQAYGYTF
>NA|TRBJ2-2|few|TRBV6-1
TGTGCCAGCACAAAGCTGGTAAAAGGGGAGCTGTTTTTT
CASTKLVKGELFF
>NA|TRBJ1-1|few|TRBV7-2
TGTGCCAGCAGGGAGCAGGGTCACACTGAAGCTTTCTTT
CASREQGHTEAFF
>NA|TRBJ1-2|many|TRBV12-3/TRBV12-4
TGTGCCAGCAGTTTTTGGGAGGGCGGCTACACCTTC
CASSFWEGGYTF
>NA|TRBJ2-7|few|TRBV6-5
TGTGCCAGCAGTTCCGGACATAATTACGAGCAGTACTTC
CASSSGHNYEQYF
>NA|TRBJ1-2|NA|TRBV27
TGTGCCAGCAGTCCGGGACGAGACGGACCCTATGGCTACACCTTC
CASSPGRDGPYGYTF
>NA|TRBJ2-2|NA|TRBV20-1
TGCAGTGCTAGAAGAGCGCAGGGGTACACCGGGGAGCTGTTTTTT
CSARRAQGYTGELFF
>NA|TRBJ2-1|NA|TRBV5-1
TGCGCCAGCAGCTTCGACCTTACTGGGATATTGTTCTTC
CASSFDLTGILFF
>NA|TRBJ2-7|NA|TRBV9
TGTGCCAGCAGCGTAGGTAGCCCCCAGAGCGAGCAGTACTTC
CASSVGSPQSEQYF
>NA|TRBJ1-2|few|TRBV29-1
TGCAGCGTTGGAAGTGCTACCAGGGATGGCTACACCTTC
CSVGSATRDGYTF
>TRBD1|TRBJ1-5|NA|TRBV6-1
TGTGCCAGCAGAACAGCGACAGGGGCGGGACAGCCCCAGCATTTT
CASRTATGAGQPQHF
>NA|TRBJ2-3|few|TRBV20-1
TGCAGTGCTAGCAGTACTAGCATCACAGATACGCAGTATTTT
CSASSTSITDTQYF
>NA|TRBJ2-7|few|TRBV7-6
TGTGCCAGCAGCTTAGGGACCGGGACAACTACCGCCTACGAGCAGTACTTC
CASSLGTGTTTAYEQYF
>TRBD1|TRBJ2-3|NA|TRBV7-9
TGTGCCAGCAGCTCGGGACAGACAGGCCCAAATACGCAGTATTTT
CASSSGQTGPNTQYF
>NA|TRBJ2-3|NA|TRBV12-3/TRBV12-4
TGTGCCAGCAGTTTTGAGCTTGCAGATACGCAGTATTTT
CASSFELADTQYF
>NA|TRBJ1-1|NA|TRBV27
TGTGCCAGCAGTTCCTATCCAGGGACCACTGAAGCTTTCTTT
CASSSYPGTTEAFF
>TRBD2|TRBJ2-2|few|TRBV5-1
TGCGCCAGCAGCCATAACCCGAGGACTAGCGGCCCAACCGGGGAGCTGTTTTTT
CASSHNPRTSGPTGELFF
>NA|TRBJ2-2|many|TRBV5-1
TGTGCCAGCAGCTTATTGGGGACGGGGGAGCTGTTTTTT
CASSLLGTGELFF
>NA|TRBJ2-1|few|TRBV5-1
TGCGCCAGCAGCCCCGTTGGGAATGAGCAGTTCTTC
CASSPVGNEQFF
>NA|TRBJ2-1|NA|TRBV14
TGTGCCAGCAGCCAAGCCACGGGAGTAGGGAATGAGCAGTTCTTC
CASSQATGVGNEQFF